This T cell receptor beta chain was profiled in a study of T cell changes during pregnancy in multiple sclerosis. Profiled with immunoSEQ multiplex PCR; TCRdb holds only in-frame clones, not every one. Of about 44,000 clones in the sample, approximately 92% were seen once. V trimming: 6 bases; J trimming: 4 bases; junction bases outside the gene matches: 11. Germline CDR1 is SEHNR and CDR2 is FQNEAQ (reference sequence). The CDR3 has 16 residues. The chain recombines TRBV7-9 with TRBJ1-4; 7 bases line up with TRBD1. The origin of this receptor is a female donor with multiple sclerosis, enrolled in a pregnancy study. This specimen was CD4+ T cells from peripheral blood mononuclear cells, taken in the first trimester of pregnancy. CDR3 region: CASRRSGTVLNEKLFF. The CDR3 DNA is TGTGCCAGCAGACGTTCGGGGACAGTACTTAATGAAAAACTGTTTTTT.